This T cell receptor (beta chain) was obtained from a study of blood T cell repertoires in COVID-19. Across the study: The samples span acute and convalescent COVID-19 from the United States, Italy and Spain.

In the source study's methods: For nucleated cells, counts were estimated from reference gene primer amplification. The assay was immunoSEQ multiplex PCR, and TCRdb's table has in-frame clones only and misses some. From that table come the V and J calls and clone size; the DNA was used to work out D and trimming. The sample carries roughly 270,000 clones, roughly 87% recorded once. The V end lost 3 bases, the J end lost 7 bases, and 20 bases lay between the germline ends. This CDR3 comprises 15 residues. The germline CDR1 and CDR2 sequences are SGHRS and YFSETQ. This TCR was recovered from a man younger than 30 with active or convalescent COVID-19. The chain combines TRBV5-1 with TRBJ2-7; D perhaps matches TRBD1 (6 bases). Source material: peripheral blood. As DNA, the CDR3 is TGCGCCAGCAGCTCCTTGCAGGGGACAACGTGGGAGCAGTACTTC. This encodes CASSSLQGTTWEQYF.